Presented here are 17 T cell receptor beta chains from one specimen sequenced in a study of CD4 and CD8 cells across lung adenocarcinoma regions. TCRdb reprocessed the PCR reads via MiXCR and lists one record per CDR3 protein. The sample shows 7,500 or so distinct CDR3 sequences, approximately 53% of them seen only once. The sequenced sample was CD8+ T cells from the center of a lung tumor. The receptor source for this set is a male donor with lung adenocarcinoma. The CD4 and CD8 labels of this study may be unreliable.

This chain links TRBV12-3 or TRBV12-4 with TRBJ2-1; 13 positions match TRBD2. Trimming took 5 bases from V and 13 from J; bases not matched to a gene: 14. This CDR3 is built from 16 residues. CDR3 coding DNA: TGTGCCAGCAGTGACCCGACTAGCGGGAGGCGGGGGACCCAGTTCTTC. Its translation: CASSDPTSGRRGTQFF.

In DNA form, the CDR3 reads TGTGCCAGCAGCTCCTCATTCGACAGGGGTGTCACCGGGGAGCTGTTTTTT. It encodes CASSSSFDRGVTGELFF. The chain recombines TRBV7-6 with TRBJ2-2; 8 nucleotides align to TRBD1. After removal of 4 bases from V and 4 bases from J, the junction contained 11 bases not matched to a gene. CDR1 is SGHVS and CDR2 is FNYEAQ in the germline V gene. CDR3 length equals 17 residues.

Here the CDR3 reads CASSVRLGLWDGYTF. CDR3 DNA: TGTGCCAGCAGTGTGAGGTTGGGGTTGTGGGATGGCTACACCTTC. The V call is TRBV27, the J call TRBJ1-2, with no clear D. The V gene's germline CDR1 is MNHEY and CDR2 SMNVEV (reference sequence). This CDR3 is built from 15 residues. V shed 5 bases and J shed 6 bases, with 19 bases lying between them.

The CDR3 coding sequence is TGTGCCAGCAGTTCTCGGACAGATCCTCCAAGAGAGACCCAGTACTTC. This translates into CASSSRTDPPRETQYF. The V and J genes are TRBV6-5 and TRBJ2-5; D is possibly TRBD1 (6 bases). Germline CDR1 MNHEY, CDR2 SVGAGI. The CDR3 covers 16 residues. The V and J ends lost 4 bases and 4 bases respectively, with 19 bases between them.

The rearrangement uses TRBV4-1 and TRBJ2-3; 9 bases agree with TRBD2. The CDR3 is made up of 16 amino acids. The V gene's germline CDR1 is MGHRA and CDR2 YSYEKL. J gave up 12 bases and V 1 base, and 14 bases lay outside the gene matches. CDR3 sequence: CASSQVGAGGIDIQYF. The CDR3 region has the DNA TGCGCCAGCAGCCAAGTCGGGGCGGGAGGGATAGATATTCAGTATTTT.

V and J are TRBV6-1 and TRBJ2-1, with D perhaps TRBD2 (6 bases). Germline loops: CDR1 MNHNS, CDR2 SASEGT. This CDR3 is 13 amino acids long. V lost 6 bases to trimming and J lost 3 bases, with 9 bases between them. The CDR3 nucleotides are TGTGCCAGCAGGACTAGTGGCTACAATGAGCAGTTCTTC. It yields the protein CASRTSGYNEQFF.

The chain employs TRBV6-5 and TRBJ1-1; D is ambiguous. Germline V gene data show CDR1 as MNHEY and CDR2 as SVGAGI. The V end was cut by 2 bases, the J end by 4 bases, with 14 bases between. The CDR3 length is 15 residues. CDR3 DNA sequence: TGTGCCAGCAGTTACCGTGCGCGGGCGGGCACTGAAGCTTTCTTT. It translates to CASSYRARAGTEAFF.

The chain combines TRBV12-3 or TRBV12-4 with TRBJ2-5; D not resolved. With 4 bases removed from V and 5 bases from J, the gap between germline ends came to 11 bases. This CDR3 is built from 13 residues. In DNA, the CDR3 is TGTGCCAGCAGTTCTGTAGTTGGGGAGACCCAGTACTTC. This translates into CASSSVVGETQYF.

This chain connects TRBV12-3 or TRBV12-4 to TRBJ2-1; maybe TRBD1 (5 bases). The CDR3 spans 12 residues. Trimming removed 5 bases at V and 8 bases at J, with 10 bases between. CDR3 protein: CASSDQGHEQFF. The CDR3 DNA follows: TGTGCCAGCAGTGACCAGGGCCATGAGCAGTTCTTC.

V gene TRBV6-4 combines with J gene TRBJ2-1, with 10 positions matching TRBD2. After removal of 0 bases from V and 7 bases from J, the junction contained 9 bases not matched to a gene. Germline CDR1 reads MRHNA; CDR2 reads SNTAGT. The CDR3 extends over 17 amino acids. The CDR3 bases are TGTGCCAGCAGTGACTCGACAAGCGGGAGGGGTAGTAATGAGCAGTTCTTC. Translated: CASSDSTSGRGSNEQFF.

This clonotype has just a few counts. The CDR3 here is CASSYGRAGDTQYF. CDR3 sequence (DNA): TGTGCCAGCAGTTATGGCAGGGCGGGGGATACGCAGTATTTT. The chain uses TRBV6-5 and TRBJ2-3; a possible D gene is TRBD2 (6 bases). The CDR3 spans 14 residues. Germline CDR1 and CDR2: MNHEY and SVGAGI. V was trimmed by 3 bases and J by 6 bases, leaving 13 bases between them.

The chain recombines TRBV7-2 with TRBJ2-3; 9 bases line up with TRBD2. The CDR3 is 14 amino acids. Germline CDR1 SGHTA, CDR2 FQGNSA. The CDR3 reads CAGTAGGGTDTQYF. In DNA, the CDR3 is TGTGCGGGAACAGCGGGAGGTGGCACAGATACGCAGTATTTT.

CDR3 protein: CASSYSGGWKEDTEAFF. The CDR3 DNA is TGTGCCAGCAGTTACTCTGGGGGGTGGAAAGAGGACACTGAAGCTTTCTTT. J is TRBJ1-1 and V is TRBV6-5; tentative D call: TRBD1 (5 bases). The CDR3 consists of 17 residues. CDR1 MNHEY and CDR2 SVGAGI come from the germline V gene. Trimming shortened V by 0 bases and J by 3 bases, and 17 bases separated the two germline ends.

At least ten counts were recorded for this clonotype. The rearrangement joins TRBV6-1 to TRBJ2-2, with 11 nucleotides matching TRBD2. Germline V CDR1 and CDR2: MNHNS, SASEGT. The CDR3 has 15 amino acids. After removal of 4 bases from V and 4 bases from J, the junction contained 2 bases not matched to a gene. CDR3 sequence reads: CASSVSGRVTGELFF. CDR3 DNA sequence: TGTGCCAGCAGTGTTAGCGGGAGGGTCACCGGGGAGCTGTTTTTT.

The V and J genes are TRBV12-3 or TRBV12-4 and TRBJ2-1; perhaps D is TRBD1 or TRBD2 (5 bases each). The J call may be mistaken, given a closer DNA end match to TRBJ2-5. CDR3 length equals 15 residues. The CDR3, as DNA: TGTGCCAGCAGTTTATCCGGGACGACGGTAGAGACCCAGTACTTC. Its protein product is CASSLSGTTVETQYF.

J is TRBJ2-5 and V is TRBV6-5, with unresolved D. The CDR3 contains 12 residues. The germline V and J ends were trimmed by 0 bases and 4 bases, with 3 bases remaining between them. CDR1 is MNHEY, CDR2 SVGAGI, per germline. The CDR3 protein is CASSYSRETQYF. Written as DNA, the CDR3 is TGTGCCAGCAGTTACTCTAGAGAGACCCAGTACTTC.

This clonotype was observed a handful of times. Given a much more abundant clone one base away, this may be a read error. The chain recombines TRBV6-5 with TRBJ2-1, with 8 bases aligning to TRBD2. The J call may be wrong; the DNA end is better matched by TRBJ2-7. Per germline, CDR1 MNHEY and CDR2 SVGAGI. This CDR3 spans 17 amino acids. Written as DNA, the CDR3 is TGTGCCAGCAGTTACTCGCCGACTAGCGAGTATTACAATGAGCAGTACTTC. As protein: CASSYSPTSEYYNEQYF.